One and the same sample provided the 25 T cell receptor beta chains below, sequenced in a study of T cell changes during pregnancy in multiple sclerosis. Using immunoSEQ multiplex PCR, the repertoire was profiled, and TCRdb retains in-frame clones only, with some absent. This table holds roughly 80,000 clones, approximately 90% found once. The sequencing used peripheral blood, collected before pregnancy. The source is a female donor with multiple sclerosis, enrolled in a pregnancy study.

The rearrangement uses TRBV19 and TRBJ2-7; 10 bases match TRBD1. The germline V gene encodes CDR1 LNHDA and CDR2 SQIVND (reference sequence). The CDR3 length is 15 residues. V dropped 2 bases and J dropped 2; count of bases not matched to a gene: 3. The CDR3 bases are TGTGCCAGTAGTATAAGGACAGGGGGGACCTACGAGCAGTACTTC. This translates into CASSIRTGGTYEQYF.

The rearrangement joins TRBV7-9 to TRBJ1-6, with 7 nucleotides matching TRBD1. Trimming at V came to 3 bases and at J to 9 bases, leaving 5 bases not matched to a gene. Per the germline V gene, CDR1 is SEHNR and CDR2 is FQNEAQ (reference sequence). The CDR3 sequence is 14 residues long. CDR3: CASSLTGLGSPLHF. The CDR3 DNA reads TGTGCCAGCAGCTTGACAGGGCTCGGTTCACCCCTCCACTTT.

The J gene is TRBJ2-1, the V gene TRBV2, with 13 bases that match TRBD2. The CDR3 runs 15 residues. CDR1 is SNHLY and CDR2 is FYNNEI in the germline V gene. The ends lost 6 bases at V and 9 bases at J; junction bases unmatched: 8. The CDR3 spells CASRETSGGLGEQFF. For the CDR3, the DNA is TGTGCCAGCAGAGAGACTAGCGGGGGGCTCGGTGAGCAGTTCTTC.

The CDR3 region is CASSLSRQRNTEAFF. CDR3 sequence (DNA): TGTGCCAGCAGCTTAAGCCGACAGAGGAACACTGAAGCTTTCTTT. The gene calls are TRBV7-2 and TRBJ1-1, with TRBD1 as a possible D gene (5 bases). The germline gives CDR1 SGHTA, CDR2 FQGNSA. Between the trimmed V and J ends, which lost 2 bases and 1 base, there was a span of 11 bases. The CDR3 length is 15 residues.

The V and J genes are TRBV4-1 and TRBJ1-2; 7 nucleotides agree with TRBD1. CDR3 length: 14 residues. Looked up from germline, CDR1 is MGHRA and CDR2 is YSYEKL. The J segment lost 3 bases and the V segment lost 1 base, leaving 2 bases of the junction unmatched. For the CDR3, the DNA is TGCGCCAGCAGCCAAGTCGGGACAGACTATGGCTACACCTTC. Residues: CASSQVGTDYGYTF.

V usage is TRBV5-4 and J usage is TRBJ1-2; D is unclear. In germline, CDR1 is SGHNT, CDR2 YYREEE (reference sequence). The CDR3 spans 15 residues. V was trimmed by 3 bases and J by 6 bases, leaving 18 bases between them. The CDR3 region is CASSSARTGGHGYTF. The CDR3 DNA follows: TGTGCCAGCAGCTCAGCACGGACGGGCGGGCATGGCTACACCTTC.

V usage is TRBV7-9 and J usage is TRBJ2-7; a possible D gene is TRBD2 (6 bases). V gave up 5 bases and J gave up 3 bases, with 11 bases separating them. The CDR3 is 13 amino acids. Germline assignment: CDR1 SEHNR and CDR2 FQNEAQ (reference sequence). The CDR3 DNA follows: TGTGCCAGCAGCCTCCGGGACTTCTACGAGCAGTACTTC. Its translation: CASSLRDFYEQYF.

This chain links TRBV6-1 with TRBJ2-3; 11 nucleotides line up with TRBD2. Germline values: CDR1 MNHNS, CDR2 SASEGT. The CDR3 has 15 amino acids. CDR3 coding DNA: TGTTTCAGTGGTAGCGGGGGGGCCTCGGTAGATACGCAGTATTTT. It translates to CFSGSGGASVDTQYF.

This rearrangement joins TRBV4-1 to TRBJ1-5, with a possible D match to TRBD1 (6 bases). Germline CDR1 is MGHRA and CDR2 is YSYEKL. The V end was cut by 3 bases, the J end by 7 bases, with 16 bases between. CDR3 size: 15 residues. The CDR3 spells CASSHVLDSGQPQHF. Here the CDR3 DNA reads TGCGCCAGCAGCCATGTACTGGACAGCGGACAGCCCCAGCATTTT.

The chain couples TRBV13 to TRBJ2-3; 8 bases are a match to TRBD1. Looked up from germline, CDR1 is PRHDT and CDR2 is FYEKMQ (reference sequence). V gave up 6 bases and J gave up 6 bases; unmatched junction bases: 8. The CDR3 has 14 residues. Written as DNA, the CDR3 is TGTGCCAGCAGACGATGGACAGGGCTGGATACGCAGTATTTT. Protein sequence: CASRRWTGLDTQYF.

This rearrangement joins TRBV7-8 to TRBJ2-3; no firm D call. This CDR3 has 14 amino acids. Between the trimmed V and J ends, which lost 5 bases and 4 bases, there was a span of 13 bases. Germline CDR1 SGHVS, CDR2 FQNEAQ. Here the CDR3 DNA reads TGTGCCAGCAGCCCTTACCAAGAGTCAGATACGCAGTATTTT. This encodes CASSPYQESDTQYF.

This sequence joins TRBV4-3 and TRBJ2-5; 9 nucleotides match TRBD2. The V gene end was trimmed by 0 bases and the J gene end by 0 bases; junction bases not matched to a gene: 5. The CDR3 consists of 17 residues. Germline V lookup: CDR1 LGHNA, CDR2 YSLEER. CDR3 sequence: CASSQDPSGVYQETQYF. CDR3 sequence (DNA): TGCGCCAGCAGCCAAGATCCTAGCGGGGTGTACCAAGAGACCCAGTACTTC.

CDR3 region: CASSFYVRGEETQYF. The CDR3 nucleotides read TGTGCCAGCAGCTTTTATGTGCGTGGTGAGGAGACCCAGTACTTC. The gene calls are TRBV5-4 and TRBJ2-5; no clear D gene. In germline, CDR1 is SGHNT, CDR2 YYREEE (reference sequence). Trimming took off 2 bases at V and 5 bases at J, with 16 bases between the two ends. The CDR3 sequence is 15 residues long.

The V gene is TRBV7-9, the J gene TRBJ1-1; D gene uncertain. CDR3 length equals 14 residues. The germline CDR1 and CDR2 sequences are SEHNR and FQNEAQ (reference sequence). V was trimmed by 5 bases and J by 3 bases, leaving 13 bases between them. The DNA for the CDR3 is TGTGCCAGCAGCCAAGACTTAACATACACTGAAGCTTTCTTT. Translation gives CASSQDLTYTEAFF.

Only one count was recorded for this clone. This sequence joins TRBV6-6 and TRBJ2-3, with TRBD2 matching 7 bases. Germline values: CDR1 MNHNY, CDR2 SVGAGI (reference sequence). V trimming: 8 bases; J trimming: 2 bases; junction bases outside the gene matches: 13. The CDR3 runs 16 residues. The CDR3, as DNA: TGTGCCAGCTTCGAACGGGGAGCGGGACTCACAGATACGCAGTATTTT. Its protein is CASFERGAGLTDTQYF.

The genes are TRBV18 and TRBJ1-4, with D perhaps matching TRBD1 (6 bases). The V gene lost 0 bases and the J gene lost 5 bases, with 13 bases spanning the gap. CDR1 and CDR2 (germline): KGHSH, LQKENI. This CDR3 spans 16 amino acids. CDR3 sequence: CASSPPGTRLNEKLFF. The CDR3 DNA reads TGTGCCAGCTCACCACCCGGGACAAGACTCAATGAAAAACTGTTTTTT.

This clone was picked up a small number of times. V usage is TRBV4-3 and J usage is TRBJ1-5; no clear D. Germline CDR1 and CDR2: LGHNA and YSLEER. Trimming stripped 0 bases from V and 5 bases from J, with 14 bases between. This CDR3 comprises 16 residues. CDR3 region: CASSQDFNLGYQPQHF. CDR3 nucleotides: TGCGCCAGCAGCCAAGATTTTAATCTAGGTTATCAGCCCCAGCATTTT.

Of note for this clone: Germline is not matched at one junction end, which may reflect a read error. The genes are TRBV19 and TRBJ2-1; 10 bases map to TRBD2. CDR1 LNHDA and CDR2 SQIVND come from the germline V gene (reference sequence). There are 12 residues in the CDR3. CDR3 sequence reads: CATLAGGSRKVF. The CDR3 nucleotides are TGTGCCACCTTAGCGGGGGGTTCCCGGAAGGTCTTC.

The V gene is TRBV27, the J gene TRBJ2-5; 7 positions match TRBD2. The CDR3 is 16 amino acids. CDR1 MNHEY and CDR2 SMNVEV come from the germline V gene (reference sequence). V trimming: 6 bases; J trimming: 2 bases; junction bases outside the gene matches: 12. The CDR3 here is CASRAGPGGIQETQYF. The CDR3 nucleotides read TGTGCCAGCAGAGCCGGGCCGGGAGGCATTCAAGAGACCCAGTACTTC.

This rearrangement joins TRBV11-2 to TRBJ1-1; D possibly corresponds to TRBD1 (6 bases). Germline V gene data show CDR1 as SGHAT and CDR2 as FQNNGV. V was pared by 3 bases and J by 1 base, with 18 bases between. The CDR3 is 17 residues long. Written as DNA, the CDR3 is TGTGCCAGCAGCTTTAGACTAACAGGGTTGGGGAACACTGAAGCTTTCTTT. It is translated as CASSFRLTGLGNTEAFF.

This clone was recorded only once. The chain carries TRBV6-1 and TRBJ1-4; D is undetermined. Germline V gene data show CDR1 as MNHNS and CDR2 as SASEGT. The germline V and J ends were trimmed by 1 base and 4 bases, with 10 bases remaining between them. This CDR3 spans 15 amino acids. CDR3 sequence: CASSEEPRYNEKLFF. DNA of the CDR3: TGTGCCAGCAGTGAAGAGCCGAGATATAATGAAAAACTGTTTTTT.

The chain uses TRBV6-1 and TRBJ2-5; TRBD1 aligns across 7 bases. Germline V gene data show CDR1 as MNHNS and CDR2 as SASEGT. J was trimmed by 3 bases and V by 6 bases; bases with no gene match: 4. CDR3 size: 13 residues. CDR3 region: CASSGTVEETQYF. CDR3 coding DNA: TGTGCCAGCAGCGGGACAGTAGAAGAGACCCAGTACTTC.

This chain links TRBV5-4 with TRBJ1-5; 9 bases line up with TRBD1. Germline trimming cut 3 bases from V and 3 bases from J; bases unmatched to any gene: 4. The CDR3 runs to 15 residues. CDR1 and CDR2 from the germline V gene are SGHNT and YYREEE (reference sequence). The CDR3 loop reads CASSSGTGPNQPQHF. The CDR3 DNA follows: TGTGCCAGCAGCTCCGGGACAGGGCCCAATCAGCCCCAGCATTTT. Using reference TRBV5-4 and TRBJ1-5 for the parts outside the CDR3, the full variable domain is ETGVTQSPTHLIKTRGQQVTLRCSSQSGHNTVSWYQQALGQGPQFIFQYYREEENGRGNFPPRFSGLQFPNYSSELNVNALELDDSALYLCASSSGTGPNQPQHFGDGTRLSIL.

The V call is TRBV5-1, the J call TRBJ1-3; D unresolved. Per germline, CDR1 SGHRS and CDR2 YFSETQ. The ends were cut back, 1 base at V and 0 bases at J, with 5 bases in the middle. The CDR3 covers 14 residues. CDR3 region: CASSLSSSGNTIYF. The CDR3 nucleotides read TGCGCCAGCAGCTTGAGTAGCTCTGGAAACACCATATATTTT.

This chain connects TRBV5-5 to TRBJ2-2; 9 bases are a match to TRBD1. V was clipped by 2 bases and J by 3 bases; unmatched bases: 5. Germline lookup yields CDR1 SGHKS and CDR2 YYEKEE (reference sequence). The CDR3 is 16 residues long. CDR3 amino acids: CASSLTGGLYTGELFF. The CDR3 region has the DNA TGTGCCAGCAGCTTAACAGGGGGCTTGTACACCGGGGAGCTGTTTTTT.